Listed below are T cell receptor beta chains from one sample, sequenced in a study of blood T cell repertoires in COVID-19. The repertoire was sequenced with immunoSEQ multiplex PCR; TCRdb's copy has only in-frame clones and lacks some. The sample yields approximately 200,000 clones, almost 80% seen once. The specimen sequenced was peripheral blood. The source is a man in his fifties or sixties with active or convalescent COVID-19. CDR3s include the opening cysteine and the closing phenylalanine or tryptophan. The D gene is left open where the match is weak. Clone size appears in some rows only: once, few, many, or a class for an expanded clone.

TRBD1,TRBV6-5,TRBJ2-2,once,TGTGCCAGCAGTTCCGGACAGGGTGGGACCGGGGAGCTGTTTTTT,CASSSGQGGTGELFF
TRBD1,TRBV5-1,TRBJ2-3,-,TGCGCCAGCAGAGGGGGCGGAGAAGTACCAGATACGCAGTATTTT,CASRGGGEVPDTQYF
TRBD1,TRBV4-2,TRBJ2-7,few,TGTGCCAGCAGCCAAAGGACAGGGGGCTACGAGCAGTACTTC,CASSQRTGGYEQYF
-,TRBV6-6,TRBJ2-6,-,TGTGCCAGCAGTTACTTGGGCAGAACTGGGGCCAACGTCCTGACTTTC,CASSYLGRTGANVLTF
TRBD1,TRBV5-1,TRBJ1-5,-,TGCGCCAGCAGCATAGGACAGGGGGATCAGCCCCAGCATTTT,CASSIGQGDQPQHF
TRBD1,TRBV6-1,TRBJ1-2,-,TGTGCCAGCAGTGAAAGTCGACAGGGGGCTGACTATGGCTACACCTTC,CASSESRQGADYGYTF
-,TRBV11-2,TRBJ1-1,-,TGTGCCAGCGGAGAAACATGGAACACTGAAGCTTTCTTT,CASGETWNTEAFF
-,TRBV4-3,TRBJ2-7,-,TGCGCCAGCAGCCGAGGGCCAGCCTACGAGCAGTACTTC,CASSRGPAYEQYF
-,TRBV7-9,TRBJ2-7,-,TGTGCCAGCAGCTTACCCCGGGGGGCTCTAACCTACGAGCAGTACTTC,CASSLPRGALTYEQYF
-,TRBV28,TRBJ2-7,-,TGTGCCAGCAGTTTAGCCCCCGACAGGAGCTCCTACGAGCAGTACTTC,CASSLAPDRSSYEQYF
-,TRBV11-2,TRBJ2-5,-,TGTGCCAGCAGCTTCTTGATCTCCCCTCGGGGGACCCAGTACTTC,CASSFLISPRGTQYF
-,TRBV18,TRBJ2-3,-,TGTGCCAGCTCACCGCGGGCGGGACCCACAGATACGCAGTATTTT,CASSPRAGPTDTQYF
TRBD1,TRBV7-2,TRBJ2-7,-,TGTGCCAGCAGCTCCCGGGACAGCTCCTACGAGCAGTACTTC,CASSSRDSSYEQYF
-,TRBV18,TRBJ2-1,-,TGTGCCAGCTCATCGAGCTCCTACAATGAGCAGTTCTTC,CASSSSSYNEQFF
TRBD2,TRBV19,TRBJ2-1,-,TGTGCCAGTAGTCCCTCCGGGACTAGCGGTCTGCAGTTCTTC,CASSPSGTSGLQFF
-,TRBV5-4,TRBJ2-3,-,TGTGCCAGCGGGAGGAGGGATCGCACAGATACGCAGTATTTT,CASGRRDRTDTQYF
-,TRBV28,TRBJ1-2,-,TGTGCCAGCAGCCGCCAGGGGAGGGATGGCTACACCTTC,CASSRQGRDGYTF
TRBD1,TRBV6-2/TRBV6-3,TRBJ1-1,-,TGTGCCAGCAGCCCTAGACAGGGGGCCCTCTTATTGAACACTGAAGCTTTCTTT,CASSPRQGALLLNTEAFF
-,TRBV19,TRBJ2-2,-,TGTGCCAGTAGTATGGTTAGCGTTAACACCGGGGAGCTGTTTTTT,CASSMVSVNTGELFF
TRBD1,TRBV4-2,TRBJ2-7,-,TGTGCCAGCAGCCAAGATTCGGCAGGGGGCTCCTACGAGCAGTACTTC,CASSQDSAGGSYEQYF
-,TRBV9,TRBJ2-7,-,TGTGCCAGCAGCGTAGTAGGGAGCTCCTACGAGCAGTACTTC,CASSVVGSSYEQYF
-,TRBV2,TRBJ1-2,-,TGTGCCAGCAGTGTCGAAGGGGAGGGCTATGGCTACACCTTC,CASSVEGEGYGYTF
TRBD2,TRBV7-2,TRBJ2-1,-,TGTGCCAGCAGCTTAGTGGGACTAGCCCCTGAGCAGTTCTTC,CASSLVGLAPEQFF
TRBD2,TRBV5-1,TRBJ2-4,-,TGCGCCAGCAGCTTGGAGGCGGGAGGGAGGGCCATTCAGTACTTC,CASSLEAGGRAIQYF
TRBD1,TRBV9,TRBJ2-7,-,TGTGCCAGCAGCGTCGAAACGGGACAGGGATACGAGCAGTACTTC,CASSVETGQGYEQYF
-,TRBV4-3,TRBJ2-1,-,TGCGCCAGCAGCCTCCTGGGGCGCAATGAGCAGTTCTTC,CASSLLGRNEQFF
-,TRBV25-1,TRBJ2-7,once,TGTGCCAGCAGTGAATTGGTAACCCACGGGGAGCAGTACTTC,CASSELVTHGEQYF
-,TRBV12-3/TRBV12-4,TRBJ2-3,-,TGTGCCAGCAGCCTAAAGAGCACAGATACGCAGTATTTT,CASSLKSTDTQYF
-,TRBV29-1,TRBJ1-3,-,TGCAGCGTTTCCGGGTCCTCCGGAAACACCATATATTTT,CSVSGSSGNTIYF
TRBD1,TRBV18,TRBJ2-2,-,TGTGCCAGCTCACCAAGGACAGGGGGACACACCGGGGAGCTGTTTTTT,CASSPRTGGHTGELFF
-,TRBV5-4,TRBJ1-2,-,TGTGCCAGCAGCTTGGCGGGGAACTATGGCTACACCTTC,CASSLAGNYGYTF
TRBD1,TRBV5-1,TRBJ2-7,-,TGCGCCAGCCACCCTGGGGTGGGACAGGGTGTTAAGCAGTACTTC,CASHPGVGQGVKQYF
TRBD2,TRBV10-3,TRBJ2-6,-,TGTGCCATCAGTGATCTAGCGGGAGCCGGGGCCAACGTCCTGACTTTC,CAISDLAGAGANVLTF
-,TRBV7-9,TRBJ2-7,-,TGTGCCAGCAGCTTGATTTTGGAAAGGGGCGAGCAGTACTTC,CASSLILERGEQYF
-,TRBV7-2,TRBJ2-5,-,TGTGCCAGCAGCTCCACGACAGGCCAAGAGACCCAGTACTTC,CASSSTTGQETQYF
-,TRBV28,TRBJ1-1,-,TGTGCCAGCAGTTTTGGATTGGCGTCAGGCGAGAACACTGAAGCTTTCTTT,CASSFGLASGENTEAFF
-,TRBV15,TRBJ2-5,-,TGTGCCACCGACAACCATGAGGGGGTTCAAGAGACCCAGTACTTC,CATDNHEGVQETQYF
TRBD1,TRBV4-3,TRBJ2-7,-,TGCGCCAGCAGCCAAGATCTGGGACAGGTGAGCTACGAGCAGTACTTC,CASSQDLGQVSYEQYF
-,TRBV28,TRBJ1-5,-,TGTGCCAGCAGTCCAAATCAGCCCCAGCATTTT,CASSPNQPQHF
TRBD1,TRBV7-3,TRBJ1-4,-,TGTGCCAGCAGCTTAGCTTTAAGGGACAGCCAAAATGAAAAACTGTTTTTT,CASSLALRDSQNEKLFF
TRBD2,TRBV6-1,TRBJ2-3,many,TGTGCCAGCAGTGAAGTTCCGGGGGGGCCCGCAGATACGCAGTATTTT,CASSEVPGGPADTQYF
-,TRBV25-1,TRBJ2-1,-,TGTGCCAGCAGTGAATCCACTAGTCGACTAATTGAGCAGTTCTTC,CASSESTSRLIEQFF
-,TRBV11-2,TRBJ2-3,-,TGTGCCAGCAGCTTTTCCCGGAGGGGCTTCACAGATACGCAGTATTTT,CASSFSRRGFTDTQYF